The clone carrying this TCR beta chain has just one count. The CDR3 has 14 residues. Trimming removed 0 bases at V and 6 bases at J, with 11 bases between. Looked up from germline, CDR1 is LGHNA and CDR2 is YNFKEQ. This sample was included in a study of blood T cell repertoires in COVID-19. Clones were read by immunoSEQ multiplex PCR, and TCRdb kept only the in-frame ones, dropping some. The sample lists around 300,000 clones; over 75% were seen once. The sample consisted of peripheral blood. This chain joins TRBV4-2 and TRBJ1-1, with a possible D match to TRBD1 (5 bases). The source of this sequence is a man in his fifties with active or convalescent COVID-19. CDR3 protein: CASSQDRVSSEAFF. Here the CDR3 DNA reads TGTGCCAGCAGCCAAGACAGGGTTTCCTCTGAAGCTTTCTTT.